This T cell receptor (beta chain) stems from a study of blood T cell repertoires in COVID-19. About the study: Donors in the United States, Italy and Spain gave samples during acute or convalescent COVID-19. From T cells, B-cell-depleted T cells, or PBMCs came the material, which was cDNA or gDNA.

V lost 1 base and J 1 base, leaving 6 bases between the germline ends. Germline V gene sequence: CDR1 SGHNT, CDR2 YYREEE (reference sequence). CDR3 length: 14 residues. The authors' processing: Reference gene primers were amplified, and this amplification served to estimate nucleated cell counts. Here immunoSEQ multiplex PCR was the method, and the copy in TCRdb shows in-frame clones only, minus some. V and J calls and clone size come straight from that table; D and trimming were deduced from the DNA. The table has approximately 120,000 clones, 70% to 90% seen once. This clone appeared a few times. The TCR originated in a woman over 75 with acute or convalescent COVID-19. The chain uses TRBV5-4 and TRBJ2-1, with D unclear. The sequenced sample consisted of peripheral blood. For the CDR3, the DNA is TGTGCCAGCAGCTTGTCGGGTTCCTACAATGAGCAGTTCTTC. Protein sequence: CASSLSGSYNEQFF.